Presented here are 19 T cell receptor beta chains from one specimen sequenced in a study of long-term antiretroviral therapy in people with HIV. With survey level as its setting, the immunoSEQ assay was v3.0. Profiled with immunoSEQ multiplex PCR; TCRdb holds only in-frame clones, not every one. The table has around 21,000 clones, around 81% seen once. The source material was unsorted PBMCs, sampled 1.5 years after starting antiretroviral therapy. These receptors originate from a man in his thirties or forties with HIV.

This chain connects TRBV7-9 to TRBJ2-5, with 8 bases identical to TRBD1. V lost 1 base to trimming and J lost 4 bases; unmatched junction nucleotides: 5. Germline CDR1 is SEHNR and CDR2 is FQNEAQ (reference sequence). The length of the CDR3 is 15 residues. CDR3 DNA: TGTGCCAGCAGCTTAGTGACAGGGGTCGCAGAGACCCAGTACTTC. This translates into CASSLVTGVAETQYF.

This clone was seen only once. The chain combines TRBV5-4 with TRBJ2-7; D uncertain. The CDR3 covers 15 residues. V lost 0 bases and J 2 bases, leaving 12 bases between the germline ends. Germline CDR1 is SGHNT and CDR2 is YYREEE (reference sequence). CDR3 nucleotide sequence: TGTGCCAGCAGCTTGGCTCTAGGGTTTACCTACGAGCAGTACTTC. Its protein product is CASSLALGFTYEQYF.

The CDR3 DNA follows: TGTGCCAGCAGTGAAGCGCAGGGGGCGATCACTGAAGCTTTCTTT. Translating gives CASSEAQGAITEAFF. The V call is TRBV2, the J call TRBJ1-1; 8 nucleotides line up with TRBD1. This CDR3 has 15 amino acids. Germline V gives CDR1 SNHLY, CDR2 FYNNEI. J gave up 4 bases and V 0 bases, and 4 bases lay outside the gene matches.

The CDR3 loop is CASQLSSGETQYF. CDR3 bases: TGCGCCAGCCAGCTTAGTTCTGGGGAGACCCAGTACTTC. V gene TRBV5-1 combines with J gene TRBJ2-5, with D hard to call. CDR1 is SGHRS, CDR2 YFSETQ, per germline. The CDR3 loop spans 13 amino acids. V lost 7 bases, J lost 5 bases, and 15 bases lay in between.

This clone has only a few counts. CDR3: CASSALGEAFF. The CDR3 DNA sequence: TGTGCCAGCAGCGCCTTGGGTGAAGCTTTCTTT. J is TRBJ1-1 and V is TRBV9; D not certain. From germline, CDR1 is SGDLS and CDR2 YYNGEE. The CDR3 sequence is 11 residues long. Trimming removed 3 bases at V and 7 bases at J, with 7 bases between.

The CDR3 loop reads CASSFSGPRAFF. In nucleotides, the CDR3 is TGTGCCAGCAGCTTCTCCGGACCAAGAGCTTTCTTT. The chain has TRBV7-9 and TRBJ1-1, with unresolved D. The ends were cut back, 3 bases at V and 10 bases at J, with 12 bases in the middle. The CDR3 runs 12 residues. CDR1 and CDR2 from the germline V gene are SEHNR and FQNEAQ (reference sequence).

The chain has TRBV27 and TRBJ1-2; D perhaps matches TRBD1 (6 bases). Between the trimmed V and J ends, which lost 5 bases and 1 base, there was a span of 14 bases. In germline, CDR1 is MNHEY, CDR2 SMNVEV (reference sequence). The CDR3 has 15 residues. CDR3 in amino acids: CASSPLQGGNYGYTF. In DNA form, the CDR3 reads TGTGCCAGCAGTCCCCTACAGGGAGGTAACTATGGCTACACCTTC.

The chain links TRBV6-1 to TRBJ2-7, with 7 nucleotides matching TRBD1. Trimming removed 3 bases from V and 3 bases from J; junction bases left unmatched: 2. This CDR3 is 13 amino acids long. Per the germline V gene, CDR1 is MNHNS and CDR2 is SASEGT. This chain's CDR3 is CASSDWTGYEQYF. CDR3 DNA: TGTGCCAGCAGTGACTGGACAGGCTACGAGCAGTACTTC.

The V and J genes are TRBV4-1 and TRBJ1-2; 8 positions match TRBD1. Losses at the gene ends were 1 base for V and 7 bases for J; bases not matched to a gene: 8. This CDR3 spans 15 amino acids. CDR1 is MGHRA, CDR2 YSYEKL, per germline. The CDR3 nucleotides are TGCGCCAGCAGCCAAGGGAGCAGGGGGCGGGGTGGCTACACCTTC. Translation gives CASSQGSRGRGGYTF.

This chain uses TRBV28 with TRBJ1-5; D is unclear. This CDR3 is 14 amino acids long. With 5 bases removed from V and 0 bases from J, the gap between germline ends came to 8 bases. Germline CDR1 is MDHEN and CDR2 is SYDVKM. Written as DNA, the CDR3 is TGTGCCAGCAGTCTACCTGATAGCAATCAGCCCCAGCATTTT. Translated: CASSLPDSNQPQHF.

This chain links TRBV6-1 with TRBJ2-7; D is perhaps TRBD2 (5 bases). The CDR3 has 14 residues. Germline V gives CDR1 MNHNS, CDR2 SASEGT. V was pared by 10 bases and J by 2 bases, with 18 bases between. CDR3 DNA sequence: TGTGCCACTCGGGAAGTGAGGATCCCCTACGAGCAGTACTTC. It codes for CATREVRIPYEQYF.

This chain uses TRBV18 with TRBJ2-1, with D hard to call. With 3 bases removed from V and 8 bases from J, the gap between germline ends came to 11 bases. Germline loops: CDR1 KGHSH, CDR2 LQKENI. The CDR3 has 13 residues. DNA for the CDR3: TGTGCCAGCTCACCCTCCGGTTATTATGAGCAGTTCTTC. Its protein product is CASSPSGYYEQFF. Full variable domain (remainder filled in from reference TRBV18 and TRBJ2-1): NAGVMQNPRHLVRRRGQEARLRCSPMKGHSHVYWYRQLPEEGLKFMVYLQKENIIDESGMPKERFSAEFPKEGPSILRIQQVVRGDSAAYFCASSPSGYYEQFFGPGTRLTVL.

This chain uses TRBV7-2 with TRBJ1-2; a weak D match, TRBD1 (6 bases). With 1 base removed from V and 10 bases from J, the gap between germline ends came to 10 bases. The germline CDR1 and CDR2 sequences are SGHTA and FQGNSA. CDR3 length: 12 residues. CDR3 amino acids: CASSLEGDIYTF. The CDR3 DNA reads as TGTGCCAGCAGCTTAGAGGGGGACATCTACACCTTC. The entire variable domain, with the rest obtained from reference TRBV7-2 and TRBJ1-2, is as follows: GAGVSQSPSNKVTEKGKDVELRCDPISGHTALYWYRQSLGQGLEFLIYFQGNSAPDKSGLPSDRFSAERTGGSVSTLTIQRTQQEDSAVYLCASSLEGDIYTFGSGTRLTVV.

The chain is built from TRBV30 and TRBJ1-4; no clear D gene. Deletions cut 7 bases from V and 6 bases from J, with 15 bases between. Looked up from germline, CDR1 is GTSNPN and CDR2 is SVGIG (reference sequence). The length of the CDR3 is 13 residues. The CDR3 sequence is CASSGLLDEKLFF. DNA for the CDR3: TGTGCCTCCTCAGGCTTACTAGATGAAAAACTGTTTTTT. The full variable domain, its missing parts supplied by reference TRBV30 and TRBJ1-4, is SQTIHQWPATLVQPVGSPLSLECTVEGTSNPNLYWYRQAAGRGLQLLFYSVGIGQISSEVPQNLSASRPQDRQFILSSKKLLLSDSGFYLCASSGLLDEKLFFGSGTQLSVL.

J is TRBJ2-7 and V is TRBV13; 7 bases map to TRBD1. This CDR3 contains 15 residues. V dropped 4 bases and J dropped 0; count of bases not matched to a gene: 6. Germline assignment: CDR1 PRHDT and CDR2 FYEKMQ (reference sequence). In DNA, the CDR3 is TGTGCCAGCAGCTCCTCGGGACAGAGCTCCTACGAGCAGTACTTC. Its protein is CASSSSGQSSYEQYF.

V usage is TRBV4-1 and J usage is TRBJ2-5; tentative D call: TRBD1 (5 bases). There are 14 residues in the CDR3. CDR1 and CDR2 (germline): MGHRA, YSYEKL. The V end lost 1 base, the J end lost 5 bases, and 11 bases lay between the germline ends. The CDR3 coding sequence is TGCGCCAGCAGCCAAGTTGGTGGGGCTGAGACCCAGTACTTC. It specifies CASSQVGGAETQYF.

The chain recombines TRBV5-1 with TRBJ2-3; TRBD1 matches 7 bases. The CDR3 runs to 18 residues. Per the germline V gene, CDR1 is SGHRS and CDR2 is YFSETQ. Germline trimming cut 0 bases from V and 6 bases from J; bases unmatched to any gene: 16. The CDR3 spells CASSLAFNRGAVGDTQYF. CDR3 DNA: TGCGCCAGCAGCTTGGCCTTTAACAGGGGCGCGGTAGGCGATACGCAGTATTTT. The whole variable domain, remainder taken from reference TRBV5-1 and TRBJ2-3, is KAGVTQTPRYLIKTRGQQVTLSCSPISGHRSVSWYQQTPGQGLQFLFEYFSETQRNKGNFPGRFSGRQFSNSRSEMNVSTLELGDSALYLCASSLAFNRGAVGDTQYFGPGTRLTVL.

CDR3 loop: CSVALADNEKLFF. DNA of the CDR3: TGCAGCGTGGCCTTGGCGGATAACGAAAAACTGTTTTTT. The chain recombines TRBV29-1 with TRBJ1-4; D not certain. CDR1 and CDR2 from the germline V gene are SQVTM and ANQGSEA. Trimming took off 6 bases at V and 8 bases at J, with 16 bases between the two ends. This CDR3 contains 13 residues.

V and J are TRBV5-5 and TRBJ2-7; 9 bases align to TRBD2. CDR3 length equals 16 residues. The V segment lost 0 bases and the J segment 0 bases; nucleotides outside the gene matches: 4. Germline CDR1 SGHKS, CDR2 YYEKEE (reference sequence). The chain's CDR3 is CASSLAGLAPSYEQYF. The CDR3 DNA reads as TGTGCCAGCAGCTTGGCGGGACTAGCACCCTCCTACGAGCAGTACTTC.